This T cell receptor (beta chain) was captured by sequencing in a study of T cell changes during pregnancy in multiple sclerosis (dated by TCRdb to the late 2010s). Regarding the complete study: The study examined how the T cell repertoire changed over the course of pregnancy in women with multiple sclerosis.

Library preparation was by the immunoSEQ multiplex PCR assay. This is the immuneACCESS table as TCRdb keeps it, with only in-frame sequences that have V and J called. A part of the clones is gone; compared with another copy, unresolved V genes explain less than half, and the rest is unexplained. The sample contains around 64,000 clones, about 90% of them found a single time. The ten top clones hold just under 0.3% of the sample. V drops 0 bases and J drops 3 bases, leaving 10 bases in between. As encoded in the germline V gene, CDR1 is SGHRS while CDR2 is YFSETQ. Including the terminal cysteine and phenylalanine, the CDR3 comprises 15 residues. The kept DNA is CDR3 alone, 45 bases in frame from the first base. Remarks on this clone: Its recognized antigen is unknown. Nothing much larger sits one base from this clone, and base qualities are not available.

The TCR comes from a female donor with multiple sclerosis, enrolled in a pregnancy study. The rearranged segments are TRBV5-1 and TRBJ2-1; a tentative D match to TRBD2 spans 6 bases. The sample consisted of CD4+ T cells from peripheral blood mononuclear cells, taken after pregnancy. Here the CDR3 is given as CASSLGGNLYNEQFF. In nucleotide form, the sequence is TGCGCCAGCAGCTTGGGCGGGAACCTCTACAATGAGCAGTTCTTC.